The next 21 T cell receptor beta chains were all read from a single sample in a study of T cells in Graves' hyperthyroidism and ophthalmopathy. Amplified TCR beta CDR3 regions derived from RNA transcripts. In the first-round RT-PCR of the TCR CDR3, the HTBI primer set was used. One entry per CDR3 protein, called by TCRdb with MiXCR from the multiplex PCR reads. The top ten clones hold approximately 30% of a sample with 350,000 to 450,000 distinct CDR3 sequences, roughly a sixth of them seen once. What was sequenced was blood. The receptors were gathered from a woman aged 25 to 39 with Graves' hyperthyroidism that later progressed to Graves' ophthalmopathy.

Ten or more counts support this clonotype. This chain links TRBV12-3 or TRBV12-4 with TRBJ2-7; 9 bases match TRBD1. Trimming at V came to 2 bases and at J to 6 bases, leaving 8 bases not matched to a gene. This CDR3 spans 15 amino acids. CDR3: CASSLYLQGAGEQYF. Written as DNA, the CDR3 is TGTGCCAGCAGTTTATACCTACAGGGGGCCGGCGAGCAGTACTTC.

There are a few counts of this clonotype. This chain uses TRBV4-1 with TRBJ2-2; TRBD1 matches at 8 bases. The CDR3 is 16 amino acids. CDR1 and CDR2 (germline): MGHRA, YSYEKL. The ends lost 1 base at V and 1 base at J; junction bases unmatched: 2. CDR3 in amino acids: CASSQVGQGNTGELFF. In nucleotides, the CDR3 is TGCGCCAGCAGCCAAGTAGGACAGGGGAACACCGGGGAGCTGTTTTTT.

This clonotype was counted between two and nine times. V is TRBV19 and J is TRBJ1-5; D ambiguous. The CDR3 totals 15 residues. V was cut by 6 bases and J by 2 bases, with 14 bases left in between. In germline, CDR1 is LNHDA, CDR2 SQIVND (reference sequence). The CDR3 DNA is TGTGCCAGTAGCGCTTCGAGTGTCGGCAATCAGCCCCAGCATTTT. It yields the protein CASSASSVGNQPQHF.

Many counts were recorded for this clonotype. The chain employs TRBV28 and TRBJ1-2, with 8 bases that match TRBD1. This CDR3 is built from 16 residues. Looked up from germline, CDR1 is MDHEN and CDR2 is SYDVKM. With V trimmed by 6 bases and J by 3 bases, 12 bases remained unmatched. The CDR3 bases are TGTGCCAGCAGGGTCCCGGACAGGGCCGGGGACTATGGCTACACCTTC. Its translation: CASRVPDRAGDYGYTF.

This clonotype has a count of ten or more. The chain recombines TRBV18 with TRBJ1-2; D possibly corresponds to TRBD1 (5 bases). This CDR3 has 14 residues. The germline CDR1 and CDR2 sequences are KGHSH and LQKENI. Trimming stripped 0 bases from V and 4 bases from J, with 9 bases between. CDR3 in DNA: TGTGCCAGCTCACCACCGGGGGTCTCCTATGGCTACACCTTC. This encodes CASSPPGVSYGYTF.

There are many counts of this clonotype. The genes are TRBV5-1 and TRBJ1-5; D call uncertain. There are 13 residues in the CDR3. V shed 0 bases and J shed 7 bases, with 8 bases lying between them. Germline CDR1 SGHRS, CDR2 YFSETQ. In DNA, the CDR3 is TGCGCCAGCAGCTTGGACCCAAGGCAGCCCCAGCATTTT. Translating it yields CASSLDPRQPQHF.

This clonotype was detected ten times or more. CDR3 in DNA: TGTGCCAGCAGTTTACGAGTCTTGAACACCGGGGAGCTGTTTTTT. Translation: CASSLRVLNTGELFF. The genes are TRBV27 and TRBJ2-2, with no clear D. Germline V gene sequence: CDR1 MNHEY, CDR2 SMNVEV (reference sequence). V dropped 2 bases and J dropped 1 base, with 8 bases sitting between them. This CDR3 contains 15 residues.

This clonotype was found many times. The J gene is TRBJ2-7, the V gene TRBV20-1; the match to TRBD1 covers 9 bases. The CDR3 runs 14 residues. The ends lost 4 bases at V and 2 bases at J; junction bases unmatched: 6. Germline V CDR1 and CDR2: DFQATT, SNEGSKA (reference sequence). CDR3 loop: CSATDRGKAYEQYF. The DNA for the CDR3 is TGCAGTGCTACCGACAGGGGGAAGGCCTACGAGCAGTACTTC.

This clonotype showed up many times. V is TRBV6-5 and J is TRBJ1-2, with 7 positions matching TRBD1. The V and J ends lost 1 base and 0 bases, in that order; junction bases with no gene match: 5. This CDR3 region has 16 residues. Germline CDR1 and CDR2: MNHEY and SVGAGI. The CDR3 DNA is TGTGCCAGCAGTTACTTCGGGACAGTCTCTAACTATGGCTACACCTTC. Protein sequence: CASSYFGTVSNYGYTF.

This clonotype showed up many times. The genes are TRBV12-3 or TRBV12-4 and TRBJ1-5; D gene ambiguous. This CDR3 contains 13 residues. Between the trimmed V and J ends, which lost 6 bases and 3 bases, there was a span of 9 bases. The CDR3 DNA sequence: TGTGCCAGCAGGAAGGGATTCAATCAGCCCCAGCATTTT. Encoded protein: CASRKGFNQPQHF.

There are many counts of this clonotype. This chain links TRBV11-2 with TRBJ1-1; D is perhaps TRBD1 (6 bases). Germline CDR1 and CDR2: SGHAT and FQNNGV. The V end was cut by 0 bases, the J end by 11 bases, with 13 bases between. The CDR3 is made up of 13 amino acids. The CDR3 is CASSLEFGGAAFF. The CDR3 coding sequence is TGTGCCAGCAGCTTAGAATTTGGGGGGGCGGCTTTCTTT.

At least ten counts were recorded for this clonotype. The chain combines TRBV6-1 with TRBJ2-7; D is perhaps TRBD2 (6 bases). CDR3 length: 13 residues. V lost 6 bases and J lost 5, with 14 bases in between. CDR1 MNHNS and CDR2 SASEGT come from the germline V gene. The CDR3 reads CASSLPPGDEQYF. The CDR3 DNA reads TGTGCCAGCAGCCTACCCCCGGGAGACGAGCAGTACTTC.

This clonotype appeared many times. The rearrangement uses TRBV27 and TRBJ2-3, with TRBD1 matching over 8 bases. Per the germline V gene, CDR1 is MNHEY and CDR2 is SMNVEV (reference sequence). The V and J ends lost 8 bases and 1 base, in that order; junction bases with no gene match: 5. CDR3 size: 14 residues. The CDR3 reads CASATTGGTDTQYF. The CDR3 region has the DNA TGTGCCAGCGCAACGACAGGGGGCACAGATACGCAGTATTTT.

In its sample, this clonotype was seen a few times. The V call is TRBV6-1, the J call TRBJ2-2; 9 nucleotides align to TRBD1. The CDR3 contains 18 residues. After removal of 7 bases from V and 4 bases from J, the junction contained 16 bases not matched to a gene. The germline V gene has CDR1 MNHNS and CDR2 SASEGT. CDR3 sequence reads: CASIGPVIGQGITGELFF. In DNA form, the CDR3 reads TGTGCCAGCATTGGTCCAGTAATTGGACAGGGGATCACCGGGGAGCTGTTTTTT.

This clonotype was recorded at least ten times. CDR3 in amino acids: CASSETSGERGTGELFF. The DNA for the CDR3 is TGCGCCAGCAGTGAGACTAGCGGAGAACGGGGCACCGGGGAGCTGTTTTTT. The genes are TRBV10-1 and TRBJ2-2; 8 bases match TRBD2. The CDR3 sequence is 17 residues long. V lost 2 bases, J lost 4 bases, and 9 bases stayed unmatched. Germline V CDR1 and CDR2: WNHNN, SYGVQD (reference sequence).

Comments on this clonotype: A much bigger clone sits one base away, suggesting this may be a read error. J is TRBJ2-3 and V is TRBV27; weak D call: TRBD2 (6 bases). CDR3 length: 14 residues. Germline assignment: CDR1 MNHEY and CDR2 SMNVEV (reference sequence). Trimming took off 4 bases at V and 2 bases at J, with 10 bases between the two ends. The CDR3 loop reads CASSWGGDTDTQYF. CDR3 DNA: TGTGCCAGCAGTTGGGGCGGGGACACAGATACGCAGTATTTT.

This clonotype occurred a few times. The gene calls are TRBV20-1 and TRBJ2-7, with 10 bases identical to TRBD2. Germline-derived CDR1 and CDR2 are DFQATT and SNEGSKA (reference sequence). This CDR3 region has 18 residues. The V and J ends lost 0 bases and 2 bases, in that order; junction bases with no gene match: 13. CDR3 nucleotide sequence: TGCAGTGCTAGAGATCTCATGATAACTAGCGGGGTTGCCTACGAGCAGTACTTC. It encodes CSARDLMITSGVAYEQYF.

In its sample, this clonotype was seen many times. The J gene is TRBJ2-7, the V gene TRBV6-1; D may correspond to TRBD1 or TRBD2 (5 bases each). Between the trimmed V and J ends, which lost 5 bases and 0 bases, there was a span of 14 bases. Germline values: CDR1 MNHNS, CDR2 SASEGT. The CDR3 contains 15 residues. CDR3 in DNA: TGTGCCAGCAGTCCAAACGGGACCTCCTCCTACGAGCAGTACTTC. The encoded protein is CASSPNGTSSYEQYF.

The chain is built from TRBV27 and TRBJ1-3, with D unresolved. Germline V gene lookup returns CDR1 MNHEY and CDR2 SMNVEV (reference sequence). The CDR3 has 14 residues. V lost 0 bases, J lost 1 base, and 4 bases lay in between. In DNA, the CDR3 is TGTGCCAGCAGTTTATCTGTATCTGGAAACACCATATATTTT. It translates to CASSLSVSGNTIYF.

This clonotype has a handful of counts. V is TRBV7-9 and J is TRBJ2-1; 10 bases align to TRBD2. With 1 base clipped from V and 7 bases from J, the junction kept 16 bases outside the gene matches. Germline values: CDR1 SEHNR, CDR2 FQNEAQ (reference sequence). The CDR3 runs 19 residues. CDR3 amino acids: CASSLDYRLAGVLGNEQFF. For the CDR3, the DNA is TGTGCCAGCAGCTTAGACTACAGGCTAGCGGGAGTTCTGGGAAATGAGCAGTTCTTC.

This clonotype was picked up many times. The J gene is TRBJ2-7, the V gene TRBV28; TRBD2 matches 10 bases. J gave up 3 bases and V 4 bases, and 9 bases lay outside the gene matches. The CDR3 covers 16 residues. The germline V gene encodes CDR1 MDHEN and CDR2 SYDVKM. This chain's CDR3 is CASSSSTSGTFYEQYF. The CDR3 nucleotides are TGTGCCAGCAGTTCCAGCACTAGCGGGACATTCTACGAGCAGTACTTC. Supplemented by reference TRBV28 and TRBJ2-7, the full variable domain reads DVKVTQSSRYLVKRTGEKVFLECVQDMDHENMFWYRQDPGLGLRLIYFSYDVKMKEKGDIPEGYSVSREKKERFSLILESASTNQTSMYLCASSSSTSGTFYEQYFGPGTRLTVT.